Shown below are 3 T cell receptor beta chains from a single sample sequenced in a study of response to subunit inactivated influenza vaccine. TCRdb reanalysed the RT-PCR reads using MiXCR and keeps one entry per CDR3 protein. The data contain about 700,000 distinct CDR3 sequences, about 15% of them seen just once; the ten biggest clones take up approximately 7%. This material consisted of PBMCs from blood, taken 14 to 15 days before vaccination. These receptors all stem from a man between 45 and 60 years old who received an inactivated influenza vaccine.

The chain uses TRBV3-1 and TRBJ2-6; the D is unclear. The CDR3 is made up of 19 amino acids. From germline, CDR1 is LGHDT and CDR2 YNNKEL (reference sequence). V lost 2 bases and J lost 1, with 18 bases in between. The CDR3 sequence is CASSQRPIGHSSGANVLTF. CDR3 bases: TGTGCCAGCAGCCAACGCCCAATCGGCCACTCTTCTGGGGCCAACGTCCTGACTTTC.

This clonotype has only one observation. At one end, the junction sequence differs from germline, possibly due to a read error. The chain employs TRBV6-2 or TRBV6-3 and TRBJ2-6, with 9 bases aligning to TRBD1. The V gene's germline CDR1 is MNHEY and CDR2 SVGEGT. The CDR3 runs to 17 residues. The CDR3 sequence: CASSWDRDFSGAKVLTF. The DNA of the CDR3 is TGTGCCAGCAGTTGGGACAGGGATTTCTCTGGGGCCAAGGTCCTGACTTTC.

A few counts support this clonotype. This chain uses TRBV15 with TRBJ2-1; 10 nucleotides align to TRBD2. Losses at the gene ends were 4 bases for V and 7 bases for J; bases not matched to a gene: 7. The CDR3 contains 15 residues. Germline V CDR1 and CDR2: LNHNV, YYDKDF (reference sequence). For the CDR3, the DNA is TGTGCCACCAGCAAAGCGGGAGGGCCGGGGAATGAGCAGTTCTTC. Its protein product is CATSKAGGPGNEQFF.